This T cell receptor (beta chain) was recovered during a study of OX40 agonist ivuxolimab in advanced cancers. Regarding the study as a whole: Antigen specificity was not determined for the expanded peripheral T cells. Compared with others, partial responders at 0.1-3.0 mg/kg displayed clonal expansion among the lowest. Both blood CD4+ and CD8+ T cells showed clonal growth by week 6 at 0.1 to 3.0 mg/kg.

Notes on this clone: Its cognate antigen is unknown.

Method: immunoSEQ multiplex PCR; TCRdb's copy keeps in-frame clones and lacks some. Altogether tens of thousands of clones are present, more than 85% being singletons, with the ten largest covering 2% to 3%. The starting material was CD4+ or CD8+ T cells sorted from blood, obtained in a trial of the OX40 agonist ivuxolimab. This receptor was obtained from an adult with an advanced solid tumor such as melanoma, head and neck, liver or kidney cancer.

CDR3 sequence reads: CAISEAGEGQFF. Here the CDR3 DNA reads TGTGCCATCAGTGAGGCAGGAGAGGGGCAGTTCTTC. V is TRBV10-3 and J is TRBJ2-1; the D gene is possibly TRBD2 (5 bases). The ends were cut back, 2 bases at V and 12 bases at J, with 11 bases in the middle. Germline CDR1 and CDR2: ENHRY and SYGVKD. The CDR3 has 12 residues.